This TCR beta chain derives from a study of shared clonotypes between healthy human individuals. This CDR3 has 14 amino acids. With 6 bases removed from V and 5 bases from J, the gap between germline ends came to 16 bases. Germline values: CDR1 MGHRA, CDR2 YSYEKL. The genomic DNA of each subset was split evenly across several immunoSEQ plates. Sequencing used immunoSEQ multiplex PCR; TCRdb keeps in-frame clones, though not all of them. The sample lists about 1.5 million clones; 95% to 97% were seen once. The J gene is TRBJ1-1, the V gene TRBV4-1, with D possibly TRBD1 on 6 matching bases. Sequenced material: naive CD4+ T cells sorted from blood. The subset denotes: CD45RA+ positively selected. The TCR comes from a young man in good health. CDR3 sequence: CASRLDRRGTEAFF. The CDR3 region has the DNA TGCGCCAGCAGATTAGACAGGAGGGGAACTGAAGCTTTCTTT.